Listed below are T cell receptor beta chains from one sample, sequenced in a study of blood T cell repertoires in COVID-19. The repertoire was sequenced with immunoSEQ multiplex PCR; TCRdb's copy has only in-frame clones and lacks some. The sample yields 100,000 or so clones, about nine tenths seen once. The material sequenced was peripheral blood. These receptors originate from a woman between 50 and 59 years old in a cohort sampled during active COVID-19. CDR3s include the opening cysteine and the closing phenylalanine or tryptophan. Fields, in order: J gene, V gene, D gene, clone size, CDR3 protein, CDR3 DNA. A D gene is named only where the DNA matches it firmly. The size entry is marked missing in some rows and otherwise reads once, few, many or a size class.

TRBJ2-4 TRBV3-1/TRBV3-2 TRBD1 . CASSQRNRGYRNIQYF TGTGCCAGCAGCCAAAGAAACAGGGGGTATAGGAACATTCAGTACTTC
TRBJ1-1 TRBV11-3 . . CASSFGRYTEAFF TGTGCCAGCAGCTTCGGTAGATACACTGAAGCTTTCTTT
TRBJ2-7 TRBV4-1 . . CASSQVHGYEQYF TGCGCCAGCAGCCAAGTGCACGGCTACGAGCAGTACTTC
TRBJ1-1 TRBV29-1 TRBD1 . CSVWGQGATEAFF TGCAGCGTATGGGGACAGGGGGCGACTGAAGCTTTCTTT
TRBJ1-6 TRBV5-1 . . CASSLAAGLGSSPLHF TGCGCCAGCAGCTTGGCGGCGGGCCTTGGGAGTTCACCCCTCCACTTT
TRBJ1-2 TRBV19 . . CASSTPGHREGNYGYTF TGTGCCAGTAGTACCCCGGGACACCGGGAGGGTAACTATGGCTACACCTTC
TRBJ2-7 TRBV27 TRBD2 . CASSLIAGIPYEQYF TGTGCCAGCAGCCTTATAGCGGGGATACCCTACGAGCAGTACTTC
TRBJ1-2 TRBV27 TRBD1 . CASSLKQGGSYGYTF TGTGCCAGCAGCCTGAAACAGGGGGGGAGCTATGGCTACACCTTC
TRBJ1-2 TRBV6-1 . . CAVNNGGDYYGYTF TGTGCCGTAAACAACGGGGGGGACTACTATGGCTACACCTTC
TRBJ2-3 TRBV5-4 TRBD2 . CASSLWTSGKDTQYF TGTGCCAGCAGCTTGTGGACTAGCGGGAAGGATACGCAGTATTTT
TRBJ1-2 TRBV5-6 . . CASSLGGGADRSSYTF TGTGCCAGCAGCTTGGGGGGAGGGGCCGACAGAAGCAGCTACACCTTC
TRBJ2-2 TRBV15 TRBD1 . CATSSGTVNTGELFF TGTGCCACCAGCAGCGGGACAGTGAACACCGGGGAGCTGTTTTTT
TRBJ1-5 TRBV15 . . CATSRDHSSQPQHF TGTGCCACCAGCAGAGATCATAGTTCCCAGCCCCAGCATTTT
TRBJ1-1 TRBV19 TRBD1 . CASSRDRVRRNMNTEAFF TGTGCCAGTAGTAGAGACAGGGTCCGAAGAAATATGAACACTGAAGCTTTCTTT
TRBJ2-3 TRBV29-1 . . CSGWAARVGDTQYF TGCAGCGGCTGGGCTGCCAGGGTTGGGGATACGCAGTATTTT
TRBJ1-5 TRBV28 . . CASHAPEARYSNQPQHF TGTGCCAGCCACGCCCCGGAGGCGAGGTATAGCAATCAGCCCCAGCATTTT
TRBJ1-2 TRBV11-1 TRBD1 . CASSREGARGYTF TGTGCCAGCAGTCGAGAGGGGGCTCGTGGCTACACCTTC
TRBJ2-1 TRBV10-2 . . CATAHREYNEQFF TGCGCCACGGCCCACAGGGAATACAATGAGCAGTTCTTC
TRBJ2-3 TRBV7-9 . . CASSPGSGTDTQYF TGTGCCAGCAGTCCGGGTAGCGGCACAGATACGCAGTATTTT
TRBJ2-5 TRBV2 . . CASRRETQYF TGTGCCAGCAGGAGGGAGACCCAGTACTTC
TRBJ2-7 TRBV4-1 TRBD1 . CASTPGGDRGIYEQYF TGCGCCAGCACGCCGGGTGGGGACAGGGGGATCTACGAGCAGTACTTC
TRBJ1-5 TRBV2 . . CASTIGGGLVNQPQHF TGTGCCAGCACCATTGGGGGGGGCCTGGTCAATCAGCCCCAGCATTTT
TRBJ2-5 TRBV10-1 . . CASSPTGFRETQYF TGCGCCAGCAGCCCCACAGGGTTCCGAGAGACCCAGTACTTC
TRBJ2-7 TRBV7-2 TRBD2 . CASSFGLGSYEQYF TGTGCCAGCAGCTTCGGACTAGGGTCCTACGAGCAGTACTTC
TRBJ2-3 TRBV27 TRBD1 . CASSSTGFTDTQYF TGTGCCAGCAGTTCGACAGGGTTCACAGATACGCAGTATTTT
TRBJ1-4 TRBV18 . . CASSTGTTNEKLFF TGTGCCAGCTCTACAGGGACAACTAATGAAAAACTGTTTTTT
TRBJ1-1 TRBV27 TRBD1 . CASGETGGNTEAFF TGTGCCAGCGGGGAGACAGGGGGGAACACTGAAGCTTTCTTT
TRBJ2-7 TRBV10-1 . once CASSEAGPYEQYF TGCGCCAGCAGTGAGGCAGGGCCGTACGAGCAGTACTTC
TRBJ2-5 TRBV6-5 . . CASSFGGAVRETQYF TGTGCCAGCAGTTTTGGAGGGGCTGTGAGGGAGACCCAGTACTTC
TRBJ1-5 TRBV27 . . CASRGTGWVNQPQHF TGTGCCAGCAGAGGAACAGGGTGGGTCAATCAGCCCCAGCATTTT
TRBJ2-1 TRBV10-3 . . CAISERQGQLTNNEQFF TGTGCCATCAGTGAGCGGCAGGGTCAGCTTACGAACAATGAGCAGTTCTTC
TRBJ2-1 TRBV27 . . CASSFQLGSYNEQFF TGTGCCAGCAGTTTCCAACTAGGTTCCTACAATGAGCAGTTCTTC
TRBJ2-1 TRBV6-5 TRBD1 once CASRKGETGAGEQFF TGTGCCAGCCGGAAAGGGGAGACAGGGGCAGGTGAGCAGTTCTTC
TRBJ2-7 TRBV28 TRBD2 . CASSPEGLAGVFAPEQYF TGTGCCAGCAGTCCCGAGGGACTAGCGGGAGTTTTCGCCCCGGAGCAGTACTTC
TRBJ2-7 TRBV6-5 . . CASRGYNRTYEQYF TGTGCCAGCAGGGGCTATAACCGAACATACGAGCAGTACTTC